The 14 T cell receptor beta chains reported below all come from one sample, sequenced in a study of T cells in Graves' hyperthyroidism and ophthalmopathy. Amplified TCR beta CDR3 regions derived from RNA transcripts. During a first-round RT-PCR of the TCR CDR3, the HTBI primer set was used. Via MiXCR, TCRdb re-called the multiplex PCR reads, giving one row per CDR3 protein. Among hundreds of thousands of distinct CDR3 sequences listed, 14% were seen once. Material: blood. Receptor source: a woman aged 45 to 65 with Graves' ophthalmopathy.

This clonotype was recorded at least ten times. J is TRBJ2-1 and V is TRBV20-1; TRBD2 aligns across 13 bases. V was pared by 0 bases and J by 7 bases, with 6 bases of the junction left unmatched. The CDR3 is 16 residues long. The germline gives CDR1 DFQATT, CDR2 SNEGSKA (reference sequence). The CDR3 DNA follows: TGCAGTGCTAGAGATATCGGACTAGCGGGAGTGAATGAGCAGTTCTTC. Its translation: CSARDIGLAGVNEQFF.

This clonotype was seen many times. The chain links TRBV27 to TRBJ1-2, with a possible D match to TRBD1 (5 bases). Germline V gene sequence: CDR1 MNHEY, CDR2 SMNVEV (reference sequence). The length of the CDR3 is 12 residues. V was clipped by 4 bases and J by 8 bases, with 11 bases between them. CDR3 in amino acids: CASSYQGEGYTF. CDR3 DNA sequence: TGTGCCAGCAGTTACCAAGGGGAGGGCTACACCTTC.

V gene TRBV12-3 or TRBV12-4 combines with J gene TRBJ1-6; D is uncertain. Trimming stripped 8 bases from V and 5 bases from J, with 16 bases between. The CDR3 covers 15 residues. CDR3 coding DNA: TGTGCCAGCTCCGGGTTCCCTCCCGATAATTCACCCCTCCACTTT. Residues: CASSGFPPDNSPLHF.

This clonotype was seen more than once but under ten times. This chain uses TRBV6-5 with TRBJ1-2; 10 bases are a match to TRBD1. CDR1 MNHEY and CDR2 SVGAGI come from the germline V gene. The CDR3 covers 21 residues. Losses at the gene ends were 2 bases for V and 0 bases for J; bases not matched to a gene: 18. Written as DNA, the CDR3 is TGTGCCAGCAGTTACCAGAAGAGAAAACCGGGACAGGGGTTCACTAACTATGGCTACACCTTC. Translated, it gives CASSYQKRKPGQGFTNYGYTF.

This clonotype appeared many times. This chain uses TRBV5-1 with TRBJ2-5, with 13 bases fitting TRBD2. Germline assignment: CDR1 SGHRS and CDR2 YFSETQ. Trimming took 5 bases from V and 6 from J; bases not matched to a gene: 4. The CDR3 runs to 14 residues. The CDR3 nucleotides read TGCGCCAGCAGTCGGACTAGCGGGAGTCAGACCCAGTACTTC. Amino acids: CASSRTSGSQTQYF.

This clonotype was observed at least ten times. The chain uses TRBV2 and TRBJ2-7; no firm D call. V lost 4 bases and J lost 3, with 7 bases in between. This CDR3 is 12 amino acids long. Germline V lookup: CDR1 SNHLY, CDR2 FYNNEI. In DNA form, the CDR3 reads TGTGCCAGCAGTGCGAGTCGCTACGAGCAGTACTTC. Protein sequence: CASSASRYEQYF.

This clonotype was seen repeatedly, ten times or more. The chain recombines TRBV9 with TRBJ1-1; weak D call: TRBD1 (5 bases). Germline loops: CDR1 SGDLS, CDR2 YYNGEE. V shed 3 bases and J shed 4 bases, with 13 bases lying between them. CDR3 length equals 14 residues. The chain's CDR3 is CASSAQGWTTEAFF. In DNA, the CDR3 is TGTGCCAGCAGCGCTCAGGGTTGGACCACTGAAGCTTTCTTT. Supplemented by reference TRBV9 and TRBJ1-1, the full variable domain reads DSGVTQTPKHLITATGQRVTLRCSPRSGDLSVYWYQQSLDQGLQFLIQYYNGEERAKGNILERFSAQQFPDLHSELNLSSLELGDSALYFCASSAQGWTTEAFFGQGTRLTVV.

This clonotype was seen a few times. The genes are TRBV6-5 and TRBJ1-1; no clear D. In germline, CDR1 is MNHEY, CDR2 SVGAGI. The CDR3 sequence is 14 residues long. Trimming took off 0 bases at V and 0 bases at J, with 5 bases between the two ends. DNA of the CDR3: TGTGCCAGCAGTTACTCGAGAATGAACACTGAAGCTTTCTTT. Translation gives CASSYSRMNTEAFF.

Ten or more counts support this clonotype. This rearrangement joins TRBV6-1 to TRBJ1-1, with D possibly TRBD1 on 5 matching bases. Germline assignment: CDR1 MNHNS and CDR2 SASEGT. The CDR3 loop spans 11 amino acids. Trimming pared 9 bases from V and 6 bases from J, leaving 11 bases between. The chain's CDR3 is CASRQYAEAFF. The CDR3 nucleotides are TGTGCCAGTAGACAGTACGCTGAAGCTTTCTTT.

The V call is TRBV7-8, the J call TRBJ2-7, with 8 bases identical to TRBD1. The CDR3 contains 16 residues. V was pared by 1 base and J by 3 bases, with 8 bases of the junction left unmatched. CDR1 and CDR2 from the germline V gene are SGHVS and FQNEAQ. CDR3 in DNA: TGTGCCAGCAGCTTAGGTTGGACAGGGATGGTCTACGAGCAGTACTTC. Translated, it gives CASSLGWTGMVYEQYF.

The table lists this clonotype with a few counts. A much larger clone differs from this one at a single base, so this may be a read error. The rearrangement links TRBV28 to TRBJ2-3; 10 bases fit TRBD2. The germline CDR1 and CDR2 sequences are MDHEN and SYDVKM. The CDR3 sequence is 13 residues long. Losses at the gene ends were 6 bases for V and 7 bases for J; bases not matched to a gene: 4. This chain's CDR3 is CASSPSGSNTQYF. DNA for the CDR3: TGTGCCAGCAGCCCTAGCGGGAGTAATACGCAGTATTTT. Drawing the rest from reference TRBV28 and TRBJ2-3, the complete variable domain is DVKVTQSSRYLVKRTGEKVFLECVQDMDHENMFWYRQDPGLGLRLIYFSYDVKMKEKGDIPEGYSVSREKKERFSLILESASTNQTSMYLCASSPSGSNTQYFGPGTRLTVL.

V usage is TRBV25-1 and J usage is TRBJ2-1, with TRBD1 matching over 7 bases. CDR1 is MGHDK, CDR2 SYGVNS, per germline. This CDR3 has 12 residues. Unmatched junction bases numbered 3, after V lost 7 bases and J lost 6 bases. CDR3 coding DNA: TGTGCCAGCACCGACAGGGTCAATGAGCAGTTCTTC. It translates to CASTDRVNEQFF. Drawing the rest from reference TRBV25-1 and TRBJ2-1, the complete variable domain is EADIYQTPRYLVIGTGKKITLECSQTMGHDKMYWYQQDPGMELHLIHYSYGVNSTEKGDLSSESTVSRIRTEHFPLTLESARPSHTSQYLCASTDRVNEQFFGPGTRLTVL.

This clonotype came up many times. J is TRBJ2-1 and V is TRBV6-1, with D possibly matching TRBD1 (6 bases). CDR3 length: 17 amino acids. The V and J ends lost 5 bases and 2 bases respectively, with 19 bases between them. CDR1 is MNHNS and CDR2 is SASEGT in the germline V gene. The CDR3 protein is CASSQTHRVTTYNEQFF. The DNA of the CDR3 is TGTGCCAGCAGTCAGACCCACAGGGTGACCACCTACAATGAGCAGTTCTTC.

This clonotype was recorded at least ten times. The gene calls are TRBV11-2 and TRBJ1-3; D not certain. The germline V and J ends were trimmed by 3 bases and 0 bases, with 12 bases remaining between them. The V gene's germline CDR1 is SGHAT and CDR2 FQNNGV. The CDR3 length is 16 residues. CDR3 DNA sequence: TGTGCCAGCAGCTTGGTAGGGTCCAACTCTGGAAACACCATATATTTT. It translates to CASSLVGSNSGNTIYF.